This TCR beta chain was profiled in a study of cytomegalovirus exposure and HLA in healthy donors. V lost 4 bases to trimming and J lost 3 bases; unmatched junction nucleotides: 1. This CDR3 is 14 amino acids long. From germline, CDR1 is KGHSH and CDR2 LQKENI. This clone was seen a single time. The table came from immunoSEQ multiplex PCR; TCRdb's copy has only in-frame clones and leaves some out. The sample has approximately 180,000 clones, more than 75% seen once. The specimen sequenced was PBMCs. The TCR sequence derives from a woman aged 25 to 39 in good health and CMV-seronegative. V and J are TRBV18 and TRBJ1-4, with TRBD1 identical over 8 bases. CDR3 DNA: TGTGCCAGCTCACTGGACAGGGCTAATGAAAAACTGTTTTTT. Protein sequence: CASSLDRANEKLFF.